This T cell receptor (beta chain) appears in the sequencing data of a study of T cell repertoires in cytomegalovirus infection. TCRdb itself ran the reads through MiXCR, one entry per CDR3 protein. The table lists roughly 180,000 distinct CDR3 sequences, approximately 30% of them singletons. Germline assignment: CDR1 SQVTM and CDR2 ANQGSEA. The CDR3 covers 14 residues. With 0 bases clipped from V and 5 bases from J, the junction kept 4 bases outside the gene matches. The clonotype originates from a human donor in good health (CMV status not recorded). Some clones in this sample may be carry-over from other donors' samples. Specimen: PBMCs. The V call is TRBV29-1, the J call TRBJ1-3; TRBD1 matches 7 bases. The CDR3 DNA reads TGCAGCGTTGAAGACAGGGGGATAAGAAACACCATATATTTT. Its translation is CSVEDRGIRNTIYF.